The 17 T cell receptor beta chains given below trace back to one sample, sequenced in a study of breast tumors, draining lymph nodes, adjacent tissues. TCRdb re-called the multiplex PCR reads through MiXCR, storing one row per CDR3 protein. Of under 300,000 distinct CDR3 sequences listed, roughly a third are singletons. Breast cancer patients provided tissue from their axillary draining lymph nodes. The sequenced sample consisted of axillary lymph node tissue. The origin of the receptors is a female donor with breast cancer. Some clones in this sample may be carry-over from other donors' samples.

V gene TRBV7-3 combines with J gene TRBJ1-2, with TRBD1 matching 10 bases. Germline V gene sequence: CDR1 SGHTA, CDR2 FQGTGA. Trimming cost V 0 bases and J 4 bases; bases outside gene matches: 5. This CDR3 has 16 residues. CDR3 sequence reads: CASSLTRTGGVYGYTF. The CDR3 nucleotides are TGTGCCAGCAGCTTAACGAGGACAGGGGGGGTCTATGGCTACACCTTC.

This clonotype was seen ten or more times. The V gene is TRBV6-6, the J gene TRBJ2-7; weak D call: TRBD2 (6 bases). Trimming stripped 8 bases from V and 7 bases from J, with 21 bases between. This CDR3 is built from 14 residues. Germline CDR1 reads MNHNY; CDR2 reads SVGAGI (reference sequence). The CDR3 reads CASSWGTPIVEQYF. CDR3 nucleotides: TGTGCCAGCTCTTGGGGGACTCCTATTGTAGAGCAGTACTTC.

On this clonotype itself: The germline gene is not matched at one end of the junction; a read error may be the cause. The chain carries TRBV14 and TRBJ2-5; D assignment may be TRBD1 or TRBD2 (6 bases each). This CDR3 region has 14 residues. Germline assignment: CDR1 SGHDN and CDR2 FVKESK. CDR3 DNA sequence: TGTGCCAGCAGCCTCGGAGGGGGACAAGAGACCCAGTCCTTC. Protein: CASSLGGGQETQSF.

The CDR3 DNA reads TGTGCCAGCAGTGCTAGAGGTAACACGGGACAAGAGACCCAGTACTTC. It translates to CASSARGNTGQETQYF. The chain links TRBV25-1 to TRBJ2-5; TRBD2 is a possible D gene (5 bases). The germline V gene encodes CDR1 MGHDK and CDR2 SYGVNS. V lost 4 bases, J lost 2 bases, and 17 bases lay in between. The CDR3 consists of 16 residues.

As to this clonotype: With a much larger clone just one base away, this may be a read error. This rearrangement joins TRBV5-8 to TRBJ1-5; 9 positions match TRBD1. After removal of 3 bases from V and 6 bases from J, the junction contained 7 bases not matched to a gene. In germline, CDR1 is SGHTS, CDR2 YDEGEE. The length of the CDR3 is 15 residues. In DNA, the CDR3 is TGTGCCAGCAGCTCGGGACAGGGTCCAGGTCAGCCCCAGCATTTT. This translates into CASSSGQGPGQPQHF.

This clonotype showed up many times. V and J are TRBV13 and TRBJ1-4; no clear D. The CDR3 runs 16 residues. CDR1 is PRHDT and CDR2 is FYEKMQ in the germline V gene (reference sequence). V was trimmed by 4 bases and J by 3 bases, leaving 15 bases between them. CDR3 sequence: CASSSVVIAANEKLFF. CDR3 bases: TGTGCCAGCAGCTCGGTGGTCATCGCGGCTAATGAAAAACTGTTTTTT. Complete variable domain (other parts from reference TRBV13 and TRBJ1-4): AAGVIQSPRHLIKEKRETATLKCYPIPRHDTVYWYQQGPGQDPQFLISFYEKMQSDKGSIPDRFSAQQFSDYHSELNMSSLELGDSALYFCASSSVVIAANEKLFFGSGTQLSVL.

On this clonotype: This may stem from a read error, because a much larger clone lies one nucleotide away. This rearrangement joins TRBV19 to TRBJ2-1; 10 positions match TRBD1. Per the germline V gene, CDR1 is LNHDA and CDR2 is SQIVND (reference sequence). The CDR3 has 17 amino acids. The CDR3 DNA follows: TGTGCCAGTAACATAAATACGGGGACAGGGGTGGGCAATGAGCAGTCCTTC. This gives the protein CASNINTGTGVGNEQSF.

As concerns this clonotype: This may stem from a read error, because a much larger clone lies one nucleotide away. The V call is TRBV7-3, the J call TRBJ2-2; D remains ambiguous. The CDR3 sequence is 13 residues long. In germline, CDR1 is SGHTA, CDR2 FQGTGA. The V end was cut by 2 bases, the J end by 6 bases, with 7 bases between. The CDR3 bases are TGTGCCAGCAGCTTAGGTAGGTCCGGGGAGCTGTTTTTT. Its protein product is CASSLGRSGELFF.

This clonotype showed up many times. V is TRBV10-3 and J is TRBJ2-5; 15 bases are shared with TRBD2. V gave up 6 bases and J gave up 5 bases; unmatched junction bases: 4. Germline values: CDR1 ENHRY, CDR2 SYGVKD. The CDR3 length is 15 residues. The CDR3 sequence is CAISSGLAGGETQYF. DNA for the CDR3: TGTGCCATCAGCTCGGGACTAGCGGGGGGTGAGACCCAGTACTTC.

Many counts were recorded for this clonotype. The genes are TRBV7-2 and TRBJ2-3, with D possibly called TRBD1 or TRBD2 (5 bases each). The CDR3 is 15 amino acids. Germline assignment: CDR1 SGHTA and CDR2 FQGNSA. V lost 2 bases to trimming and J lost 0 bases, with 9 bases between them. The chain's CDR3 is CASSLHGASTDTQYF. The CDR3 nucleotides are TGTGCCAGCAGCTTACACGGGGCTAGCACAGATACGCAGTATTTT. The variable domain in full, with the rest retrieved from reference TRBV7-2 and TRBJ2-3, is GAGVSQSPSNKVTEKGKDVELRCDPISGHTALYWYRQSLGQGLEFLIYFQGNSAPDKSGLPSDRFSAERTGGSVSTLTIQRTQQEDSAVYLCASSLHGASTDTQYFGPGTRLTVL.

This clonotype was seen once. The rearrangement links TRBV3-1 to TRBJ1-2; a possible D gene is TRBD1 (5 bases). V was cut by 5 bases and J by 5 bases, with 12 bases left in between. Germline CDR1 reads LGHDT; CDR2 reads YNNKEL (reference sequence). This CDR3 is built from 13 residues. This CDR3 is CASSSRTSYGYTF. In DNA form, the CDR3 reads TGTGCCAGCAGCTCTCGGACAAGTTATGGCTACACCTTC.

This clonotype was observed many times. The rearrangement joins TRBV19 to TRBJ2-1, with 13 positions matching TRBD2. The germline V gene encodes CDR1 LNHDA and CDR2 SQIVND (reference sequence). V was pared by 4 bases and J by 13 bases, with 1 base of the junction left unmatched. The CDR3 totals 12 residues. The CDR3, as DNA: TGTGCCAGTAGTAGGACTAGCGGGAGCCAGTTCTTC. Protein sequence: CASSRTSGSQFF.

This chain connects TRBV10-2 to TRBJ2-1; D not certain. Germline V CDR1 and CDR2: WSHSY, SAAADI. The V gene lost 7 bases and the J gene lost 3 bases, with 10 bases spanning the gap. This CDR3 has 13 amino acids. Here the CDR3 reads CASTAFVYNEQFF. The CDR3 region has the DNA TGCGCCAGCACAGCGTTTGTCTACAATGAGCAGTTCTTC.

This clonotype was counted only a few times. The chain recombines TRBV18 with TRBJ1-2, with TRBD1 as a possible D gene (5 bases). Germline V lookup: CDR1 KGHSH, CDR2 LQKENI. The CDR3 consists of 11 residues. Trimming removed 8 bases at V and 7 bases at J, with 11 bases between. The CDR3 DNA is TGTGCCAGCGCCAGCAGGGTTGGCTACACCTTC. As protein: CASASRVGYTF.

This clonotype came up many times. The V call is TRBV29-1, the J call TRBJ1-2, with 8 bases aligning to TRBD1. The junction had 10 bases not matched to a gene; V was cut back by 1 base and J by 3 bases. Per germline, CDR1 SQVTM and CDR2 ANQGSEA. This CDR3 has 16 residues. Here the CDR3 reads CSVEALGRGRDYGYTF. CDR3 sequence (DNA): TGCAGCGTTGAAGCCCTGGGCAGGGGGCGCGACTATGGCTACACCTTC. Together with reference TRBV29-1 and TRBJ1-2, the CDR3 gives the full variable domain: SAVISQKPSRDICQRGTSLTIQCQVDSQVTMMFWYRQQPGQSLTLIATANQGSEATYESGFVIDKFPISRPNLTFSTLTVSNMSPEDSSIYLCSVEALGRGRDYGYTFGSGTRLTVV.

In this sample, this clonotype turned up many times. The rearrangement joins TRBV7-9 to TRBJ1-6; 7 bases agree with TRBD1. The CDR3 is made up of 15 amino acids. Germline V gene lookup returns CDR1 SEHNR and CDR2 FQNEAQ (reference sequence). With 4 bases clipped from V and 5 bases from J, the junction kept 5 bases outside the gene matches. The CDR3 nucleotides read TGTGCCAGCAGCTGGGAGGGGGCGAATAATTCACCCCTCCACTTT. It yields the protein CASSWEGANNSPLHF.

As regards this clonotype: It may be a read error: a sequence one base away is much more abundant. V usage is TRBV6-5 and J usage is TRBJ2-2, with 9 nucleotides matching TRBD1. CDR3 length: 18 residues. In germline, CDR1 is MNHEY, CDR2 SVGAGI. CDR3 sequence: CAGSSRTGTGRDTGELFF. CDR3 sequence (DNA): TGTGCCGGCAGTTCACGGACCGGGACAGGGCGTGACACCGGGGAGCTGTTTTTT.